This is a list of T cell receptor beta chains from one sample in a study of shared clonotypes between healthy human individuals. The table came from immunoSEQ multiplex PCR; TCRdb's copy has only in-frame clones and leaves some out. The repertoire holds 490,000 or so clones, with 76% as singletons. Sequencing was carried out using PBMCs. The receptors originated from a woman aged 35 to 49 in good health. Some clones in this sample may be carry-over from other donors' samples. Both conserved end residues are part of each CDR3. A D gene is named only where the DNA matches it firmly. Clone size is given for some rows only: seen once, a few or many times, or a class if the clone is expanded.

v_gene,j_gene,d_gene,abundance,CDR3nt,CDR3aa
TRBV14,TRBJ2-1,TRBD2,many,TGTGCCAGCAGCCCCGACCTAGCGGGGTGGAATGAGCAGTTCTTC,CASSPDLAGWNEQFF
TRBV27,TRBJ2-7,TRBD2,-,TGTGCCAGCAGTCTAGCGGGAGATTTCTACGAGCAGTACTTC,CASSLAGDFYEQYF
TRBV27,TRBJ2-3,-,-,TGTGCCAGCAGTTTACGGGAGACAGATACGCAGTATTTT,CASSLRETDTQYF
TRBV30,TRBJ1-5,-,-,TGTGCCTGGAGTGTTAGCAATCAGCCCCAGCATTTT,CAWSVSNQPQHF
TRBV4-1,TRBJ2-7,-,-,TGCGCCAGCAGCCAAGACACCAGAGACTACGAGCAGTACTTC,CASSQDTRDYEQYF
TRBV2,TRBJ2-7,TRBD2,-,TGTGCCAGCAGAACTAGCGGGGAGTTCTACGAGCAGTACTTC,CASRTSGEFYEQYF
TRBV9,TRBJ2-7,TRBD2,-,TGTGCCAGCAGCGCAGGAGGACTAGCGGTATACGAGCAGTACTTC,CASSAGGLAVYEQYF
TRBV27,TRBJ2-7,-,-,TGTGCCAGCAGTCTACGCCTAGTTAGCAACGAGCAGTACTTC,CASSLRLVSNEQYF
TRBV27,TRBJ2-7,TRBD1,-,TGTGCCAGCAGTTTAGCAGGGGGTCCCTACGAGCAGTACTTC,CASSLAGGPYEQYF
TRBV28,TRBJ1-1,-,-,TGTGCCAGCAGTAAACCTCTCGGGGGATGGACTGAAGCTTTCTTT,CASSKPLGGWTEAFF